These 2 T cell receptor beta chains came from one sample sequenced in a study of T cell repertoires in cytomegalovirus infection. No antigen has been identified for these receptors. TCRdb redid the calling of the reads with MiXCR, one entry per CDR3 protein. There are some 350,000 distinct CDR3 sequences in the sample; 25% to 35% occur only once, and about 20% lies in the top ten. The sample here was cultured PBMCs, taken from culture after CMV antigen stimulation. Receptor source: a human donor in good health (CMV status not recorded). Some clones in this sample may be carry-over from other donors' samples.

This clonotype showed up just a few times. The chain couples TRBV7-2 to TRBJ2-1; 8 nucleotides line up with TRBD2. This CDR3 has 19 amino acids. Germline trimming cut 4 bases from V and 0 bases from J; bases unmatched to any gene: 14. Germline V lookup: CDR1 SGHTA, CDR2 FQGNSA. CDR3 in amino acids: CASSSSGRVPGSSYNEQFF. Written as DNA, the CDR3 is TGTGCCAGCAGCTCCTCCGGGAGGGTACCAGGGAGCTCCTACAATGAGCAGTTCTTC.

The chain recombines TRBV12-3 or TRBV12-4 with TRBJ2-7; 9 bases map to TRBD1. V dropped 7 bases and J dropped 4; count of bases not matched to a gene: 5. CDR3 length: 13 residues. DNA of the CDR3: TGTGCCAGCACCCGGGACAGGGCATACGAGCAGTACTTC. The encoded protein is CASTRDRAYEQYF.